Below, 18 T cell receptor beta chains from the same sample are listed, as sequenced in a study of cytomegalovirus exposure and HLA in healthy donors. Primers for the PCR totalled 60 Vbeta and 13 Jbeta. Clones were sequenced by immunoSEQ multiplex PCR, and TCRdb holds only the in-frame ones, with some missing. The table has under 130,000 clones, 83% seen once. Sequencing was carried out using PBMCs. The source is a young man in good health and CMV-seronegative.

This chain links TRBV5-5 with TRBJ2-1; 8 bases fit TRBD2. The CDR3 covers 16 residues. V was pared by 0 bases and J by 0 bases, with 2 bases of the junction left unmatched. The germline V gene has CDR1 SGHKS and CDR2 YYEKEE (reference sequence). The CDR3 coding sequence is TGTGCCAGCAGCTTGGCCAGCGGGAGCTCCTACAATGAGCAGTTCTTC. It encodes CASSLASGSSYNEQFF.

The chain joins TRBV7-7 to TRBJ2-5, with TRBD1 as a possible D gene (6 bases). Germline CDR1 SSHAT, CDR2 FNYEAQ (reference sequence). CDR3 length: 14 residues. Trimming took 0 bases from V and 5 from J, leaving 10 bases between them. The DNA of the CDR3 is TGTGCCAGCAGCTTAGCCAGGCAGGGGGAGACCCAGTACTTC. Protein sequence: CASSLARQGETQYF.

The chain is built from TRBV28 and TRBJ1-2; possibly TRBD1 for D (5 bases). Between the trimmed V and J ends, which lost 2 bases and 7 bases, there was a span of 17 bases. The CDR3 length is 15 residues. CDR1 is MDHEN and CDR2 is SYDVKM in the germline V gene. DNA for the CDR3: TGTGCCAGCAGTTTAGAAGACAGTAAGCTTGCTGGCTACACCTTC. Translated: CASSLEDSKLAGYTF.

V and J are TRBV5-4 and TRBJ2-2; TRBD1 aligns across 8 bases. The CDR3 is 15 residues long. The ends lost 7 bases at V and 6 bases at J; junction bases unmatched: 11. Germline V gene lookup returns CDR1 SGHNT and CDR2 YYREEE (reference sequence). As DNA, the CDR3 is TGTGCCAGCGACGTCGGACAGGGTGGATCCGGGGAGCTGTTTTTT. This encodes CASDVGQGGSGELFF.

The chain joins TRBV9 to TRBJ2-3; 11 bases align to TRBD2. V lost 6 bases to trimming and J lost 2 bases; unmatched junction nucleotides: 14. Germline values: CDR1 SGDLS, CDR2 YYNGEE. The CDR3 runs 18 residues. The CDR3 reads CASNQESGTSGVTDTQYF. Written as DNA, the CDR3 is TGTGCCAGCAACCAAGAGTCCGGGACTAGCGGAGTCACAGATACGCAGTATTTT.

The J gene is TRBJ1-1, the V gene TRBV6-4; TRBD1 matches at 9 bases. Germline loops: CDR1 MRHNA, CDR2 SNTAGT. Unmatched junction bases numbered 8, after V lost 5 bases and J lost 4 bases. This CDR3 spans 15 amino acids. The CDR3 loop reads CASSKKPGQGTEAFF. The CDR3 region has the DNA TGTGCCAGCAGTAAAAAGCCGGGACAGGGCACTGAAGCTTTCTTT.

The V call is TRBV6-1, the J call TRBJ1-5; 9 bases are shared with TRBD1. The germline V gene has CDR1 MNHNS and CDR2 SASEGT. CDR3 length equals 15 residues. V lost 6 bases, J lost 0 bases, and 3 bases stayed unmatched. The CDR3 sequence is CASRPGQGSNQPQHF. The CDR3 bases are TGTGCCAGCAGGCCGGGACAGGGTAGCAATCAGCCCCAGCATTTT.

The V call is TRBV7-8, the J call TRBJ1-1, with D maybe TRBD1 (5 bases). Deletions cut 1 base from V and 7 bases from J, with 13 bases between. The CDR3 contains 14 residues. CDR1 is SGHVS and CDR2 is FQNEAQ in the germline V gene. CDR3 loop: CASSLVGGMGEAFF. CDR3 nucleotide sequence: TGTGCCAGCAGCTTAGTTGGGGGGATGGGTGAAGCTTTCTTT. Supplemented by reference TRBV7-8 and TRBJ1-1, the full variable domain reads GAGVSQSPRYKVAKRGQDVALRCDPISGHVSLFWYQQALGQGPEFLTYFQNEAQLDKSGLPSDRFFAERPEGSVSTLKIQRTQQEDSAVYLCASSLVGGMGEAFFGQGTRLTVV.

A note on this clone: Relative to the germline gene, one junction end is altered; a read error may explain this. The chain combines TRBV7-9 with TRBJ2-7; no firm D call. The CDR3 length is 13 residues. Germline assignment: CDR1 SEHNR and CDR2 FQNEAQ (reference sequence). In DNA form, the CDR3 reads TGTTCCAGCAGCTTAGCAACACTAAACGAGCAGTACTTC. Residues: CSSSLATLNEQYF.

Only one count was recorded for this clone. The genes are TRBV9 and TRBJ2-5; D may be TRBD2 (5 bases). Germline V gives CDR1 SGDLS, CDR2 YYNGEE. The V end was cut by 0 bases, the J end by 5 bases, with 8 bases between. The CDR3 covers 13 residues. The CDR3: CASSVEGEETQYF. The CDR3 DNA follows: TGTGCCAGCAGCGTAGAGGGAGAGGAGACCCAGTACTTC.

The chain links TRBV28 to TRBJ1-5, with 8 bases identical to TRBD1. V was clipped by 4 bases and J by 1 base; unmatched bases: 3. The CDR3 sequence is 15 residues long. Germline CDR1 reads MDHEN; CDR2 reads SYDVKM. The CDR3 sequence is CASSWDRTSNQPQHF. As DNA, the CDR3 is TGTGCCAGCAGTTGGGACAGGACAAGCAATCAGCCCCAGCATTTT.

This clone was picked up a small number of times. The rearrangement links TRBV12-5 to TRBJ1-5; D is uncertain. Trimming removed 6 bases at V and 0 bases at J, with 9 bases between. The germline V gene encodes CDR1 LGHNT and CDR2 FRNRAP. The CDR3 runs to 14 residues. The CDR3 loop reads CASGFHYSNQPQHF. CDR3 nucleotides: TGTGCTAGTGGCTTTCACTATAGCAATCAGCCCCAGCATTTT.

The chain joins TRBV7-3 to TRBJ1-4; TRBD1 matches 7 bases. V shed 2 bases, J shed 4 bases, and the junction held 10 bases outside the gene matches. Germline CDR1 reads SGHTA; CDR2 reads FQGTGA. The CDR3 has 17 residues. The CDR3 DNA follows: TGTGCCAGCAGCTTATTGGTTGGGCAGGGGGTTAATGAAAAACTGTTTTTT. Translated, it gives CASSLLVGQGVNEKLFF.

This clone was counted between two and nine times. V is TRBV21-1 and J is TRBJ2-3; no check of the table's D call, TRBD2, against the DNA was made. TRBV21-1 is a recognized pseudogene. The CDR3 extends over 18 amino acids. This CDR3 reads CASSKLAGDGFGTDTQYF. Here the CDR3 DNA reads TGTGCCAGCAGCAAACTAGCGGGAGACGGGTTTGGCACAGATACGCAGTATTTT.

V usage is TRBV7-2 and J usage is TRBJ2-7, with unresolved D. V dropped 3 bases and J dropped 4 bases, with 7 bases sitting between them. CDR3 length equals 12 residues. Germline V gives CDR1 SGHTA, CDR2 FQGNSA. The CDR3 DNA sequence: TGTGCCAGCAGCTTCCCCGGGTACGAGCAGTACTTC. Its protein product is CASSFPGYEQYF.

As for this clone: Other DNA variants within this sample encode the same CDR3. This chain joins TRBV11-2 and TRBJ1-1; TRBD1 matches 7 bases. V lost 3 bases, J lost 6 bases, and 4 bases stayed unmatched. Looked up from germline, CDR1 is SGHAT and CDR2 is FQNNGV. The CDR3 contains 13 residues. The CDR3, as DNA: TGTGCCAGCAGCTTCAACAGGGGCCCTGAAGCTTTCTTT. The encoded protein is CASSFNRGPEAFF.

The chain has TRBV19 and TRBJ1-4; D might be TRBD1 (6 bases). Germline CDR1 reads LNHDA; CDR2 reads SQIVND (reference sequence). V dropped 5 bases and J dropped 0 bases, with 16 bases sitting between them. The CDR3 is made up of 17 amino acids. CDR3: CASSPYRVPATNEKLFF. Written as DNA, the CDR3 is TGTGCCAGTAGTCCCTACAGGGTGCCCGCAACTAATGAAAAACTGTTTTTT.

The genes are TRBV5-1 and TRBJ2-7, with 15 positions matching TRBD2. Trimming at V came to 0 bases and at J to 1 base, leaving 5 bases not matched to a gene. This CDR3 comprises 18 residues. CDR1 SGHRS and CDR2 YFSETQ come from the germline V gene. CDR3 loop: CASSLGTSGRAASYEQYF. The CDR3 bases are TGCGCCAGCAGCTTGGGGACTAGCGGGAGGGCGGCGTCCTACGAGCAGTACTTC.